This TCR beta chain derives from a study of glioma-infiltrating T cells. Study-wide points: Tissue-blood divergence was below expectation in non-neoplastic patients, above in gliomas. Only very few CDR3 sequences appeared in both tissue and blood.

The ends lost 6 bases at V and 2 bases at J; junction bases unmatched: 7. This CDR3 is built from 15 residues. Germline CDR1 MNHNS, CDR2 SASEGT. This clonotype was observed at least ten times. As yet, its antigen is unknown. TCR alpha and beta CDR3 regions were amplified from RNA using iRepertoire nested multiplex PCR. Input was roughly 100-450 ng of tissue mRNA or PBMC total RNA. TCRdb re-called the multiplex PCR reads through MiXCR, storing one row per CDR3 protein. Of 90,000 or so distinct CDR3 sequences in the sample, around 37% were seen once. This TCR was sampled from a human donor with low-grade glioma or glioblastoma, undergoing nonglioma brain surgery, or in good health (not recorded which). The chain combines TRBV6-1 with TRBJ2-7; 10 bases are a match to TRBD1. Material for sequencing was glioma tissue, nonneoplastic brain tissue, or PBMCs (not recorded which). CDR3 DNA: TGTGCCAGCAGGGGGGACAGGGGTCCTCCCTACGAGCAGTACTTC. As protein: CASRGDRGPPYEQYF.